These 29 T cell receptor beta chains were all obtained from the same sample, sequenced in a study of blood T cell repertoires in COVID-19. TCRdb's copy holds only in-frame clones and misses some; the assay was immunoSEQ multiplex PCR. The sample contains around 300,000 clones, approximately 89% of which appear only once. Sequencing input: PBMCs or T cells enriched from blood (not recorded which). The receptors originated from a man aged 25-45 years who had recovered from COVID-19.

The CDR3, as DNA: TGTGCCAGCAGCTTCGTGCGGGCTAGCGGGGGACAAGAGACCCAGTACTTC. This codes for CASSFVRASGGQETQYF. V usage is TRBV7-7 and J usage is TRBJ2-5; 10 bases map to TRBD2. The CDR3 is made up of 17 amino acids. Germline CDR1 and CDR2: SSHAT and FNYEAQ (reference sequence). The trim removed 3 bases at V and 2 bases at J, leaving 9 bases unmatched.

The rearrangement joins TRBV21-1 to TRBJ1-2; TRBD1, as called in the table, went unchecked against the DNA. TRBV21-1 is a pseudogene locus. This CDR3 is 15 amino acids long. The DNA for the CDR3 is TGTGCCAGCAGCACAAACAGGGTCACTAACTATGGCTACACCTTC. This encodes CASSTNRVTNYGYTF.

As DNA, the CDR3 is TGTGCCAGCAGCTTAGCGGGGGGGGTTTACGAGCAGTACTTC. Encoded protein: CASSLAGGVYEQYF. V and J are TRBV5-4 and TRBJ2-7; 10 nucleotides align to TRBD2. V was pared by 2 bases and J by 4 bases, with 3 bases of the junction left unmatched. Germline loops: CDR1 SGHNT, CDR2 YYREEE (reference sequence). The CDR3 has 14 residues.

J is TRBJ1-1 and V is TRBV14; D perhaps matches TRBD1 (6 bases). With 1 base removed from V and 6 bases from J, the gap between germline ends came to 12 bases. Germline V gives CDR1 SGHDN, CDR2 FVKESK. The CDR3 is 14 amino acids. The CDR3 DNA reads TGTGCCAGCAGCCAAGTCTGGGCAGGGGCTGAAGCTTTCTTT. Its translation is CASSQVWAGAEAFF.

The rearrangement uses TRBV2 and TRBJ2-1; 9 bases match TRBD1. The germline CDR1 and CDR2 sequences are SNHLY and FYNNEI. Unmatched junction bases numbered 15, after V lost 6 bases and J lost 3 bases. There are 18 residues in the CDR3. The CDR3: CASSAGTGISEIYNEQFF. For the CDR3, the DNA is TGTGCCAGCAGCGCCGGGACAGGGATAAGTGAAATCTACAATGAGCAGTTCTTC.

This clone was recorded once. V and J are TRBV10-1 and TRBJ1-2, with a weak D call TRBD1 (5 bases). Trimming stripped 2 bases from V and 9 bases from J, with 25 bases between. The CDR3 length is 17 residues. Germline V lookup: CDR1 WNHNN, CDR2 SYGVQD (reference sequence). CDR3 coding DNA: TGCGCCAGCAGTGAGGAGGTCCCGGGAGGGGAGGATTGGAGCTACACCTTC. Amino acid sequence: CASSEEVPGGEDWSYTF.

The genes are TRBV5-1 and TRBJ2-1; 8 bases line up with TRBD1. Looked up from germline, CDR1 is SGHRS and CDR2 is YFSETQ. The CDR3 is 14 residues long. J gave up 5 bases and V 3 bases, and 4 bases lay outside the gene matches. As DNA, the CDR3 is TGCGCCAGCAGCTGGGACAGGTCCGACAATGAGCAGTTCTTC. As protein: CASSWDRSDNEQFF.

The chain carries TRBV2 and TRBJ1-2, with TRBD1 matching 11 bases. The J segment lost 8 bases and the V segment lost 5 bases, leaving 4 bases of the junction unmatched. Germline V lookup: CDR1 SNHLY, CDR2 FYNNEI. The CDR3 length is 13 residues. This chain's CDR3 is CASSQGQGVGYTF. The CDR3 DNA follows: TGTGCCAGCAGTCAGGGACAGGGGGTCGGCTACACCTTC.

Concerning this clone itself: One junction end does not reproduce the germline sequence, and a read error may be involved. V usage is TRBV18 and J usage is TRBJ2-4, with 9 bases lining up with TRBD1. The CDR3 is 14 residues long. Germline loops: CDR1 KGHSH, CDR2 LQKENI. The CDR3 here is CASSPRDRDLVRDF. The CDR3 DNA reads TGTGCCAGCTCACCACGGGACAGGGATCTTGTTCGGGACTTC.

The rearrangement uses TRBV5-6 and TRBJ2-7; a possible D gene is TRBD1 (6 bases). The CDR3 has 14 amino acids. Germline V CDR1 and CDR2: SGHDT, YYEEEE. V dropped 3 bases and J dropped 2 bases, with 12 bases sitting between them. For the CDR3, the DNA is TGTGCCAGCAGCTATTACGGACAGACCTACGAGCAGTACTTC. Translating it yields CASSYYGQTYEQYF.

J is TRBJ1-4 and V is TRBV7-9, with 7 bases matching TRBD1. The germline gives CDR1 SEHNR, CDR2 FQNEAQ (reference sequence). The ends lost 0 bases at V and 5 bases at J; junction bases unmatched: 3. The CDR3 is 15 amino acids. CDR3 nucleotide sequence: TGTGCCAGCAGCTTAGCGCGACAGGGAAATGAAAAACTGTTTTTT. This gives the protein CASSLARQGNEKLFF.

The chain links TRBV28 to TRBJ1-4; TRBD1 agrees at 7 bases. CDR3 length: 15 residues. Germline trimming cut 3 bases from V and 6 bases from J; bases unmatched to any gene: 7. The germline V gene has CDR1 MDHEN and CDR2 SYDVKM. In DNA form, the CDR3 reads TGTGCCAGCAGTTTTCTGGGACAGACCTATGAAAAACTGTTTTTT. It yields the protein CASSFLGQTYEKLFF.

Only one count was recorded for this clone. The chain has TRBV3-1 (or the pseudogene TRBV3-2) and TRBJ1-3; D ambiguous. Trimming removed 3 bases at V and 0 bases at J, with 3 bases between. The CDR3 has 13 residues. Germline CDR1 LGHDT, CDR2 YNNKEL (reference sequence). The CDR3 is CASSHLSGNTIYF. Here the CDR3 DNA reads TGTGCCAGCAGCCACCTCTCTGGAAACACCATATATTTT.

This clone was found once. The V call is TRBV24-1, the J call TRBJ1-4; tentatively, D is TRBD1 (6 bases). The CDR3 spans 17 residues. V shed 6 bases and J shed 6 bases, with 22 bases lying between them. Per germline, CDR1 KGHDR and CDR2 SFDVKD. CDR3 protein: CATSQDPARGGYEKLFF. Here the CDR3 DNA reads TGTGCCACCAGTCAAGACCCCGCCAGGGGCGGATATGAAAAACTGTTTTTT.

The rearrangement joins TRBV30 to TRBJ2-1; 8 bases line up with TRBD2. Germline V gives CDR1 GTSNPN, CDR2 SVGIG (reference sequence). The J segment lost 8 bases and the V segment lost 1 base, leaving 10 bases of the junction unmatched. The CDR3 is 15 amino acids. This CDR3 is CAWSAMAGGPDEQFF. The CDR3 DNA reads as TGTGCCTGGAGTGCAATGGCGGGGGGCCCCGATGAGCAGTTCTTC.

The chain recombines TRBV18 with TRBJ1-4, with a possible D match to TRBD1 (5 bases). CDR1 and CDR2 (germline): KGHSH, LQKENI. The CDR3 runs to 15 residues. The ends were cut back, 1 base at V and 7 bases at J, with 13 bases in the middle. The CDR3 is CASSPLTVRGEKLFF. CDR3 sequence (DNA): TGTGCCAGCTCACCACTGACAGTCCGAGGTGAAAAACTGTTTTTT.

The chain has TRBV18 and TRBJ2-7; a weak D match, TRBD1 (6 bases). The CDR3 is made up of 15 amino acids. Trimming stripped 2 bases from V and 0 bases from J, with 11 bases between. CDR1 is KGHSH, CDR2 LQKENI, per germline. The CDR3 reads CASSPITGNSYEQYF. CDR3 DNA sequence: TGTGCCAGCTCACCAATCACAGGGAACTCCTACGAGCAGTACTTC.

This chain connects TRBV28 to TRBJ1-3, with D unclear. Germline V CDR1 and CDR2: MDHEN, SYDVKM. The V end lost 5 bases, the J end lost 0 bases, and 17 bases lay between the germline ends. This CDR3 has 17 residues. The CDR3 protein is CASSPPVGRHSGNTIYF. CDR3 sequence (DNA): TGTGCCAGCAGTCCTCCAGTGGGCAGACACTCTGGAAACACCATATATTTT.

The rearrangement joins TRBV25-1 to TRBJ2-7; D unresolved. V dropped 0 bases and J dropped 4 bases, with 10 bases sitting between them. The CDR3 extends over 14 amino acids. Germline loops: CDR1 MGHDK, CDR2 SYGVNS. Here the CDR3 DNA reads TGTGCCAGCAGTGAATATTTACATCCTTACGAGCAGTACTTC. Amino acids: CASSEYLHPYEQYF.

The V and J genes are TRBV19 and TRBJ1-2; TRBD1 agrees at 7 bases. V was pared by 1 base and J by 14 bases, with 10 bases of the junction left unmatched. CDR3 length: 13 amino acids. Germline CDR1 is LNHDA and CDR2 is SQIVND (reference sequence). This CDR3 reads CASSIGGYRGQTF. CDR3 DNA: TGTGCCAGTAGTATAGGCGGCTACAGGGGTCAGACCTTC.

V usage is TRBV11-2 and J usage is TRBJ1-2; D call uncertain. The V end lost 4 bases, the J end lost 1 base, and 7 bases lay between the germline ends. The V gene's germline CDR1 is SGHAT and CDR2 FQNNGV. The CDR3 runs to 13 residues. CDR3 loop: CASSWRVNYGYTF. CDR3 DNA sequence: TGTGCCAGCAGCTGGAGAGTTAACTATGGCTACACCTTC.

The CDR3 bases are TGTGCCAGCAGTTCAGACTGGAATCAGCCCCAGCATTTT. Translating it yields CASSSDWNQPQHF. J is TRBJ1-5 and V is TRBV28; D unresolved. Trimming left V 4 bases short and J 4 bases short, with 8 bases between. CDR3 length: 13 residues. Germline V gene data show CDR1 as MDHEN and CDR2 as SYDVKM.

The rearrangement uses TRBV2 and TRBJ2-5, with 9 bases identical to TRBD1. V dropped 6 bases and J dropped 5; count of bases not matched to a gene: 7. Germline V CDR1 and CDR2: SNHLY, FYNNEI. This CDR3 comprises 14 residues. CDR3 coding DNA: TGTGCCAGCAGCACGGGACAGGGTATGGAGACCCAGTACTTC. Translating gives CASSTGQGMETQYF.

The chain carries TRBV11-2 and TRBJ2-3; 15 bases match TRBD2. Per the germline V gene, CDR1 is SGHAT and CDR2 is FQNNGV. This CDR3 has 17 amino acids. The trim removed 5 bases at V and 2 bases at J, leaving 5 bases unmatched. The CDR3 nucleotides are TGTGCCAGCAGCCCCCGGACTAGCGGGGGGGCCACAGATACGCAGTATTTT. This codes for CASSPRTSGGATDTQYF.

This clone appeared once. The chain uses TRBV4-1 and TRBJ2-3; TRBD2 aligns across 8 bases. Germline V gene data show CDR1 as MGHRA and CDR2 as YSYEKL. Unmatched junction bases numbered 14, after V lost 4 bases and J lost 5 bases. CDR3 size: 17 residues. The CDR3 loop reads CASSPTGGPWAGDTQYF. CDR3 sequence (DNA): TGCGCCAGCAGCCCAACGGGGGGGCCTTGGGCTGGAGATACGCAGTATTTT.

This chain connects TRBV6-5 to TRBJ2-1; TRBD1 matches at 9 bases. Germline CDR1 is MNHEY and CDR2 is SVGAGI. CDR3 size: 15 residues. V lost 6 bases to trimming and J lost 7 bases; unmatched junction nucleotides: 10. CDR3 in DNA: TGTGCCAGCAGGATCAATGCGGGACAGGGAAATGAGCAGTTCTTC. It is translated as CASRINAGQGNEQFF.

A single count supports this clone. The chain's CDR3 is CASRFGGGFPYNEQFF. The CDR3 DNA reads TGTGCCAGCAGATTTGGGGGGGGGTTCCCCTACAATGAGCAGTTCTTC. The V and J genes are TRBV12-1 and TRBJ2-1; the D call in the table, TRBD2, was not verified against the DNA. TRBV12-1 is a documented pseudogene. CDR3 length: 16 residues.

The chain joins TRBV28 to TRBJ2-7, with D possibly matching TRBD1 (6 bases). CDR3 length equals 17 residues. The germline V gene encodes CDR1 MDHEN and CDR2 SYDVKM. Trimming pared 2 bases from V and 0 bases from J, leaving 17 bases between. Written as DNA, the CDR3 is TGTGCCAGCAGTTTAGCCTCACTCCGGGACACCTCCTACGAGCAGTACTTC. Amino acid sequence: CASSLASLRDTSYEQYF.

The chain links TRBV9 to TRBJ1-5, with 10 bases fitting TRBD1. CDR1 and CDR2 (germline): SGDLS, YYNGEE. V gave up 5 bases and J gave up 6 bases; unmatched junction bases: 14. This CDR3 is 17 amino acids long. This CDR3 is CASSPPYRTGGGQPQHF. CDR3 DNA: TGTGCCAGCAGTCCTCCCTACCGGACAGGGGGTGGTCAGCCCCAGCATTTT. Supplemented by reference TRBV9 and TRBJ1-5, the full variable domain reads DSGVTQTPKHLITATGQRVTLRCSPRSGDLSVYWYQQSLDQGLQFLIQYYNGEERAKGNILERFSAQQFPDLHSELNLSSLELGDSALYFCASSPPYRTGGGQPQHFGDGTRLSIL.